This T cell receptor beta chain was observed in a study of radiation and T cells in renal cell carcinoma. The CDR3 loop spans 13 amino acids. V was shortened by 5 bases and J by 4 bases, with 11 bases between the two germline ends. Germline V gene data show CDR1 as SNHLY and CDR2 as FYNNEI. In its sample, this clone was seen a few times. Generated by immunoSEQ multiplex PCR, the TCRdb table keeps only in-frame clones and is missing some. The sample has 50,000 to 70,000 clones, more than 60% seen once; the top ten hold about 6.4%. Time point here: blood 4 weeks post-SBRT, at nephrectomy. As for treatment: 15 Gy SBRT to primary tumor, nephrectomy 4 weeks later. Nephrectomy followed 15 Gy stereotactic body radiation by 4 weeks. Blood was sampled at baseline, 2 weeks and 4 weeks after SBRT.

The input for sequencing was blood, taken from a patient whose treatment included radiotherapy and nephrectomy. The rearrangement uses TRBV2 and TRBJ1-2, with a possible D match to TRBD1 (5 bases). The sequence derives from a man between 60 and 75 years old with renal cell carcinoma. In DNA form, the CDR3 reads TGTGCCAGCAGTCTCGGGGCAGGCTATGGCTACACCTTC. This encodes CASSLGAGYGYTF.